The 17 T cell receptor beta chains below come from one sample, sequenced in a study of T cell clonality in common variable immunodeficiency. Only in-frame clones appear in the TCRdb table, and some are missing; sequencing was by immunoSEQ multiplex PCR. This sample has tens of thousands of clones and no singletons, with 1.7% in the ten largest. Sequences were obtained from peripheral blood mononuclear cells. The receptor set was obtained from a person aged 18-70 years in good health.

This clone was seen at least ten times. The CDR3 is cut off 3 residues early in the read; its end comes from the germline J gene. V usage is TRBV5-1 and J usage is TRBJ2-2, with D unclear. Trimming left V 2 bases short and J 4 bases short, with 6 bases between. This CDR3 is 13 amino acids long. CDR1 and CDR2 (germline): SGHRS, YFSETQ. The part of the CDR3 DNA that was read is TGCGCCAGCAGCTTCCAGTTCACCGGGGAG. Translating it yields CASSFQFTGE. The CDR3 in its entirety is CASSFQFTGELFF.

This clone was recorded at least ten times. Read coverage stops 3 residues before the CDR3 terminus; the germline J gene supplies the remainder. The chain uses TRBV5-1 and TRBJ1-6, with D perhaps TRBD1 (5 bases). The V and J ends lost 4 bases and 8 bases respectively, with 25 bases between them. The CDR3 consists of 18 residues. Germline V gives CDR1 SGHRS, CDR2 YFSETQ. CDR3 sequence reads: CASSQSPPTDLLHSPLHF. The part of the CDR3 DNA that was read is TGCGCCAGCAGCCAGAGTCCTCCGACAGACCTACTACATTCACCC.

This clone occurred many times. The observed sequence ends 3 residues before the CDR3 terminus, with the missing tail filled in from the germline J gene. The genes are TRBV20-1 and TRBJ2-7; a possible D gene is TRBD2 (6 bases). The length of the CDR3 is 14 residues. Between the trimmed V and J ends, which lost 6 bases and 0 bases, there was a span of 15 bases. Germline V gene sequence: CDR1 DFQATT, CDR2 SNEGSKA (reference sequence). CDR3 bases read: TGCAGTGCCATTGGGACTTCGAGCTCCTACGAG. Translation gives CSAIGTSSSYE. The full CDR3 protein is CSAIGTSSSYEQYF.

Many counts were recorded for this clone. With the read ending 3 residues before the CDR3 end, the germline J gene is used to fill in that end. This chain joins TRBV19 and TRBJ1-1, with 7 bases identical to TRBD1. The V and J ends lost 3 bases and 7 bases, in that order; junction bases with no gene match: 8. The CDR3 extends over 14 amino acids. Germline CDR1 and CDR2: LNHDA and SQIVND (reference sequence). CDR3: CASSIREGAGEAFF. Incomplete CDR3 DNA: TGTGCCAGTAGTATTCGAGAGGGGGCCGGTGAA.

Many counts were recorded for this clone. Read sequence stops 3 residues before the CDR3 end, and the germline J gene provides the missing end. This rearrangement joins TRBV10-2 to TRBJ2-1, with D tentatively TRBD2 (5 bases). The CDR3 has 15 residues. Germline CDR1 and CDR2: WSHSY and SAAADI. V lost 8 bases and J 0 bases, leaving 14 bases between the germline ends. CDR3 region: CASSPSGLSYNEQFF. The part of the CDR3 DNA that was read is TGCGCCAGCTCACCGAGCGGCCTCTCCTACAATGAG.

Ten or more counts support this clone. The read gets to within 3 residues of the CDR3 end, and the germline J gene fills in the rest. The V and J genes are TRBV5-1 and TRBJ1-2; TRBD1 is a possible D gene (5 bases). CDR3 size: 14 residues. With 0 bases removed from V and 7 bases from J, the gap between germline ends came to 13 bases. Germline-derived CDR1 and CDR2 are SGHRS and YFSETQ. CDR3 bases read: TGCGCCAGCAGCTTGGGAGACGGCCAGGGTGGC. It yields the protein CASSLGDGQGG. The complete CDR3 reads CASSLGDGQGGYTF.

This clone was observed many times. The read finishes 3 residues shy of the CDR3 end, and the germline J gene is used to complete it. This chain connects TRBV7-9 to TRBJ1-1; 7 bases fit TRBD1. CDR3 length equals 14 residues. Trimming cost V 4 bases and J 1 base; bases outside gene matches: 3. Germline loops: CDR1 SEHNR, CDR2 FQNEAQ (reference sequence). The part of the CDR3 DNA that was read is TGTGCCAGCAGCTGGGACAGAAGGAACACTGAA. Protein: CASSWDRRNTE. The CDR3 reads in full as CASSWDRRNTEAFF. Full variable domain (missing parts from reference TRBV7-9 and TRBJ1-1): DTGVSQNPRHKITKRGQNVTFRCDPISEHNRLYWYRQTLGQGPEFLTYFQNEAQLEKSRLLSDRFSAERPKGSFSTLEIQRTEQGDSAMYLCASSWDRRNTEAFFGQGTRLTVV.

This clone was picked up many times. The read ends 3 residues shy of where the CDR3 ends; the end is completed using the germline J gene. This chain uses TRBV28 with TRBJ1-2, with TRBD1 matching over 10 bases. The CDR3 totals 15 residues. Germline lookup yields CDR1 MDHEN and CDR2 SYDVKM. The CDR3 sequence: CASSWDRDRGYGYTF. CDR3 bases read: TGTGCCAGCAGTTGGGACCGGGACAGGGGATACGGC.

This clone has a count of ten or more. The read ends 3 residues early relative to the CDR3; the germline J gene fills the gap. V and J are TRBV20-1 and TRBJ2-3; TRBD2 matches at 13 bases. The CDR3 length is 16 residues. The germline V gene has CDR1 DFQATT and CDR2 SNEGSKA (reference sequence). J lost 2 bases, V lost 2 bases, and 4 bases had no gene match. The CDR3 bases that were read are TGCAGTGCTAGAAGACTAGCGGGGGGTCCCACAGATACG. It is translated as CSARRLAGGPTDT. The entire CDR3 sequence reads CSARRLAGGPTDTQYF.

A few counts support this clone. The read stops 3 residues short of the end of the CDR3; the missing end is completed from the germline J gene. The V and J genes are TRBV7-7 and TRBJ2-7; D uncertain. The CDR3 is made up of 15 amino acids. Per germline, CDR1 SSHAT and CDR2 FNYEAQ (reference sequence). V lost 1 base, J lost 0 bases, and 10 bases lay in between. This CDR3 reads CASSLGLSSSYEQYF. CDR3 DNA, as far as it was read: TGTGCCAGCAGCTTAGGTCTATCGAGCTCCTACGAG.

Comments on this clone: The read falls 3 residues short of the CDR3 end, and the missing part is taken from the germline J gene. The V call is TRBV18, the J call TRBJ1-2; D not certain. In germline, CDR1 is KGHSH, CDR2 LQKENI. The CDR3 spans 15 residues. V dropped 1 base and J dropped 4 bases, with 13 bases sitting between them. CDR3 loop: CASSPLNTLPYGYTF. The CDR3 bases that were read are TGTGCCAGCTCACCACTCAACACCCTCCCCTATGGC.

This clone was seen ten or more times. From the germline J gene comes the end of the CDR3, since the read stops 3 residues before it. The V and J genes are TRBV4-1 and TRBJ1-1; 7 positions match TRBD1. V shed 4 bases, J shed 0 bases, and the junction held 8 bases outside the gene matches. Germline lookup yields CDR1 MGHRA and CDR2 YSYEKL. The CDR3 sequence is 16 residues long. This CDR3 is CASSLLLGQLNTEAFF. The CDR3 bases that were read are TGCGCCAGCAGCCTACTATTGGGACAGTTGAACACTGAA.

In this sample, this clone turned up many times. The CDR3 end is not reached by the read, which stops 3 residues before it; the germline J gene fills it in. This chain links TRBV20-1 with TRBJ2-1; a possible D gene is TRBD1 (6 bases). Per germline, CDR1 DFQATT and CDR2 SNEGSKA (reference sequence). V dropped 5 bases and J dropped 0 bases, with 14 bases sitting between them. The length of the CDR3 is 15 residues. This chain's CDR3 is CSARFRGSSYNEQFF. Incomplete CDR3 DNA: TGCAGTGCTCGATTTAGGGGGAGCTCCTACAATGAG.

There are many counts of this clone. The CDR3 is cut off 3 residues early in the read; its end comes from the germline J gene. The V call is TRBV19, the J call TRBJ2-7; D not certain. Germline V CDR1 and CDR2: LNHDA, SQIVND (reference sequence). The CDR3 is 12 amino acids. V was clipped by 4 bases and J by 0 bases, with 4 bases between them. CDR3 residues: CASSTGSYEQYF. The part of the CDR3 DNA that was read is TGTGCCAGTAGTACCGGCTCCTACGAG.

The table lists this clone with a few counts. The read terminates 3 residues before the CDR3 end, so the remaining end is supplied by the germline J gene. This chain links TRBV11-2 with TRBJ1-6; D is ambiguous. Trimming cost V 3 bases and J 9 bases, with 9 bases left between them. The CDR3 sequence is 13 residues long. Germline lookup yields CDR1 SGHAT and CDR2 FQNNGV. Partial CDR3 DNA: TGTGCCAGCAGCTTCAACGCAGTTTCACCC. It is translated as CASSFNAVSP. In full, the CDR3 reads CASSFNAVSPLHF.

This clone was seen at least ten times. The CDR3 end falls 3 residues outside the read, so it is completed with the germline J gene. This rearrangement joins TRBV18 to TRBJ2-3; unclear D gene. CDR1 and CDR2 (germline): KGHSH, LQKENI. The ends were cut back, 5 bases at V and 2 bases at J, with 5 bases in the middle. The CDR3 totals 12 residues. The chain's CDR3 is CASSSSTDTQYF. The CDR3 bases that were read are TGTGCCAGCTCATCTTCCACAGATACG.

This clone was seen repeatedly, ten times or more. The CDR3 DNA, read in part, is TGCGCCAGCAGGACACACCCGGACACTGAA. This translates into CASRTHPDTE. The complete CDR3 reads CASRTHPDTEAFF. The chain couples TRBV10-1 to TRBJ1-1; D not resolved. The read falls 3 residues short of the CDR3 end, and the missing part is taken from the germline J gene. Per the germline V gene, CDR1 is WNHNN and CDR2 is SYGVQD (reference sequence). Deletions cut 6 bases from V and 3 bases from J, with 11 bases between. This CDR3 region has 13 residues.